Following are 31 T cell receptor beta chains from one sample sequenced in a study of shared clonotypes between healthy human individuals. Method: immunoSEQ multiplex PCR; TCRdb's copy keeps in-frame clones and lacks some. The table lists approximately 2,300,000 clones, about 90% of them singletons. Sequences were obtained from naive CD4+ T cells from PBMCs. Subset noted: CD45RA+ positively selected. These receptors came from a man aged 18-30 years in good health. Some clones in this sample may be carry-over from other donors' samples.

Here the CDR3 DNA reads TGTGCCAGCAGCTTCTCAAGGGGGACGGGCTACGAGCAGTACTTC. Its protein product is CASSFSRGTGYEQYF. This chain uses TRBV7-2 with TRBJ2-7, with D possibly being TRBD1 (6 bases). The CDR3 sequence is 15 residues long. Looked up from germline, CDR1 is SGHTA and CDR2 is FQGNSA. V lost 3 bases and J 3 bases, leaving 15 bases between the germline ends.

V usage is TRBV5-4 and J usage is TRBJ2-3, with D perhaps matching TRBD1 (6 bases). Germline V CDR1 and CDR2: SGHNT, YYREEE (reference sequence). The CDR3 totals 17 residues. V shed 0 bases and J shed 1 base, with 15 bases lying between them. CDR3 in DNA: TGTGCCAGCAGCTTGGTCAGGGGTGGTGGGGGCACAGATACGCAGTATTTT. As protein: CASSLVRGGGGTDTQYF.

About this clone: Other DNA sequences of this sample code for an identical CDR3. DNA for the CDR3: TGTGCCAGCAGCCTGGACAGAGCCTACGAGCAGTACTTC. It yields the protein CASSLDRAYEQYF. The chain is built from TRBV7-2 and TRBJ2-7; weak D call: TRBD1 (6 bases). The CDR3 loop spans 13 amino acids. Germline V gene lookup returns CDR1 SGHTA and CDR2 FQGNSA. The germline V and J ends were trimmed by 5 bases and 2 bases, with 10 bases remaining between them.

The chain combines TRBV9 with TRBJ2-1, with D maybe TRBD2 (6 bases). The V and J ends lost 6 bases and 1 base respectively, with 17 bases between them. CDR1 is SGDLS and CDR2 is YYNGEE in the germline V gene. CDR3 length: 16 residues. The CDR3 coding sequence is TGTGCCAGCACCCCCGGGCGGGGATCATCCTACAATGAGCAGTTCTTC. This encodes CASTPGRGSSYNEQFF.

The V gene is TRBV15, the J gene TRBJ1-1; 9 bases line up with TRBD1. CDR1 and CDR2 from the germline V gene are LNHNV and YYDKDF (reference sequence). This CDR3 has 16 amino acids. V gave up 0 bases and J gave up 1 base; unmatched junction bases: 3. DNA for the CDR3: TGTGCCACCAGCAGAGATCCGGGACAGGGGAACACTGAAGCTTTCTTT. Translation gives CATSRDPGQGNTEAFF. Full variable domain (rest looked up from reference TRBV15 and TRBJ1-1): DAMVIQNPRYQVTQFGKPVTLSCSQTLNHNVMYWYQQKSSQAPKLLFHYYDKDFNNEADTPDNFQSRRPNTSFCFLDIRSPGLGDTAMYLCATSRDPGQGNTEAFFGQGTRLTVV.

The J gene is TRBJ1-2, the V gene TRBV30; D is ambiguous. The CDR3 runs 15 residues. Germline CDR1 and CDR2: GTSNPN and SVGIG (reference sequence). The germline V and J ends were trimmed by 2 bases and 0 bases, with 13 bases remaining between them. CDR3 DNA: TGTGCCTGGAGTCCTCGGTTGGGTTCTAACTATGGCTACACCTTC. Protein: CAWSPRLGSNYGYTF.

V and J are TRBV29-1 and TRBJ2-7, with D tentatively TRBD2 (6 bases). The length of the CDR3 is 13 residues. Trimming cost V 4 bases and J 6 bases, with 16 bases left between them. Germline V gene lookup returns CDR1 SQVTM and CDR2 ANQGSEA. The CDR3 protein is CSVAGVHQGEQYF. In DNA, the CDR3 is TGCAGCGTTGCGGGGGTACATCAAGGCGAGCAGTACTTC.

The chain uses TRBV5-1 and TRBJ2-5; D gene uncertain. TRBJ2-7 explains the end of the DNA better; the J call may be wrong. Germline CDR1 reads SGHRS; CDR2 reads YFSETQ. This CDR3 is 14 amino acids long. CDR3 bases: TGCGCCAGCAGCTTGGTCGGCAGCTCCTACGAGCAGTACTTC. Translation gives CASSLVGSSYEQYF.

The V call is TRBV19, the J call TRBJ2-7; TRBD1 matches at 12 bases. Germline CDR1 reads LNHDA; CDR2 reads SQIVND (reference sequence). This CDR3 has 14 amino acids. With 7 bases clipped from V and 5 bases from J, the junction kept 6 bases outside the gene matches. CDR3 sequence: CASTSRDRGHEQYF. The CDR3 region has the DNA TGTGCCAGTACCAGTCGGGACAGGGGGCACGAGCAGTACTTC.

This chain links TRBV10-3 with TRBJ2-1, with 8 bases fitting TRBD2. There are 16 residues in the CDR3. The germline V gene has CDR1 ENHRY and CDR2 SYGVKD. V trimming: 10 bases; J trimming: 9 bases; junction bases outside the gene matches: 20. The CDR3 nucleotides are TGTGCCACCGCAAAAATACCCGGGACTAGTTACGGTGAGCAGTTCTTC. It encodes CATAKIPGTSYGEQFF.

The rearrangement links TRBV25-1 to TRBJ1-6; 8 positions match TRBD1. Trimming cost V 5 bases and J 2 bases; bases outside gene matches: 2. CDR3 length: 15 residues. Germline loops: CDR1 MGHDK, CDR2 SYGVNS. In DNA form, the CDR3 reads TGTGCCAGCAGTAAACAGGGGGCCTATAATTCACCCCTCCACTTT. Protein sequence: CASSKQGAYNSPLHF.

CDR3 nucleotide sequence: TGTGCCAGCAGCTCCGCCGTGAACACTGAAGCTTTCTTT. Amino acid sequence: CASSSAVNTEAFF. V gene TRBV7-3 combines with J gene TRBJ1-1; unclear D gene. Trimming shortened V by 4 bases and J by 0 bases, and 6 bases separated the two germline ends. This CDR3 is 13 amino acids long. Per the germline V gene, CDR1 is SGHTA and CDR2 is FQGTGA.

Worth noting for this clone: Relative to the germline gene, one junction end is altered; a read error may explain this. The chain uses TRBV7-2 and TRBJ2-7; D perhaps matches TRBD1 (5 bases). The CDR3 totals 14 residues. Germline-derived CDR1 and CDR2 are SGHTA and FQGNSA. The CDR3 spells CASSLRGQVAERYF. The CDR3 nucleotides read TGTGCCAGCAGCTTAAGGGGCCAGGTAGCAGAGCGGTACTTC.

The chain carries TRBV9 and TRBJ1-2; the D is unclear. The CDR3 is 16 amino acids. The V and J ends lost 5 bases and 0 bases respectively, with 17 bases between them. Germline loops: CDR1 SGDLS, CDR2 YYNGEE. Here the CDR3 DNA reads TGTGCCAGCAGTTATCCGACGGATGCATCTAACTATGGCTACACCTTC. Its translation is CASSYPTDASNYGYTF.

The V call is TRBV28, the J call TRBJ1-1, with D uncertain. V lost 3 bases and J lost 6, with 11 bases in between. Germline lookup yields CDR1 MDHEN and CDR2 SYDVKM. The CDR3 is made up of 13 amino acids. CDR3 in amino acids: CASSLPGRPEAFF. The CDR3 DNA sequence: TGTGCCAGCAGTTTGCCAGGCAGGCCTGAAGCTTTCTTT.

As for this clone: This sample also contains other DNA sequences that code for the same CDR3. The J gene is TRBJ1-2, the V gene TRBV7-9; D is undetermined. Per the germline V gene, CDR1 is SEHNR and CDR2 is FQNEAQ (reference sequence). This CDR3 has 12 amino acids. V gave up 3 bases and J gave up 4 bases, with 6 bases separating them. CDR3 protein: CASSLGVYGYTF. The CDR3 DNA is TGTGCCAGCAGCTTGGGCGTCTATGGCTACACCTTC.

The V gene is TRBV9, the J gene TRBJ2-7; D call uncertain. From germline, CDR1 is SGDLS and CDR2 YYNGEE. This CDR3 spans 14 amino acids. Trimming removed 0 bases from V and 3 bases from J, with 10 bases in between. DNA for the CDR3: TGTGCCAGCAGCGTAGACGGGTCCCACTACGAGCAGTACTTC. Its protein product is CASSVDGSHYEQYF.

CDR3 loop: CASSPKEGIYYEQYF. The CDR3, as DNA: TGTGCCAGCAGCCCGAAAGAGGGAATATACTACGAGCAGTACTTC. The chain carries TRBV7-3 and TRBJ2-7; D might be TRBD2 (5 bases). The CDR3 runs to 15 residues. Germline CDR1 is SGHTA and CDR2 is FQGTGA. Trimming left V 5 bases short and J 3 bases short, with 17 bases between.

The rearrangement links TRBV6-6 to TRBJ1-3; possible D gene TRBD1, 6 bases. With 6 bases removed from V and 2 bases from J, the gap between germline ends came to 8 bases. The CDR3 runs 13 residues. Germline CDR1 reads MNHNY; CDR2 reads SVGAGI (reference sequence). The CDR3 spells CASRGAAGNTIYF. CDR3 coding DNA: TGTGCCAGCAGGGGGGCTGCTGGAAACACCATATATTTT.

The chain combines TRBV19 with TRBJ2-4; the D is unclear. The germline gives CDR1 LNHDA, CDR2 SQIVND (reference sequence). With 3 bases removed from V and 3 bases from J, the gap between germline ends came to 9 bases. This CDR3 region has 14 residues. DNA for the CDR3: TGTGCCAGTAGTATTTATGTGGACAAAAACATTCAGTACTTC. Translation gives CASSIYVDKNIQYF.

About this clone itself: This CDR3 is also generated by other DNA sequences in the sample. The chain employs TRBV6-5 and TRBJ2-5, with D possibly matching TRBD1 (6 bases). Germline CDR1 MNHEY, CDR2 SVGAGI. The CDR3 consists of 12 residues. Trimming cost V 2 bases and J 5 bases, with 6 bases left between them. In nucleotides, the CDR3 is TGTGCCAGCAGTTACAGGGGGGAGACCCAGTACTTC. Residues: CASSYRGETQYF.

The rearrangement joins TRBV19 to TRBJ1-5; 7 bases fit TRBD1. This CDR3 region has 14 residues. Germline V gene sequence: CDR1 LNHDA, CDR2 SQIVND (reference sequence). The trim removed 7 bases at V and 10 bases at J, leaving 13 bases unmatched. The CDR3 protein is CASTLGNRGQPQHF. For the CDR3, the DNA is TGTGCCAGTACCCTCGGGAACAGGGGACAACCCCAGCATTTT.

The V and J genes are TRBV4-1 and TRBJ2-3; D remains unclear. Trimming took 6 bases from V and 2 from J, leaving 3 bases between them. This CDR3 is 11 amino acids long. The germline V gene encodes CDR1 MGHRA and CDR2 YSYEKL. The CDR3 reads CASRDTDTQYF. DNA of the CDR3: TGCGCCAGCAGGGACACAGATACGCAGTATTTT.

Remarks on this clone: The same CDR3 arises from other DNA sequences in this sample as well. The rearrangement links TRBV11-2 to TRBJ1-1; no clear D gene. CDR1 SGHAT and CDR2 FQNNGV come from the germline V gene. Trimming pared 1 base from V and 1 base from J, leaving 7 bases between. The CDR3 sequence is 14 residues long. The CDR3: CASSLVGGNTEAFF. DNA of the CDR3: TGTGCCAGCAGCTTAGTCGGAGGGAACACTGAAGCTTTCTTT.

This chain uses TRBV28 with TRBJ1-4; the D is unclear. The V gene's germline CDR1 is MDHEN and CDR2 SYDVKM. The CDR3 runs 20 residues. Trimming stripped 1 base from V and 0 bases from J, with 21 bases between. The CDR3 bases are TGTGCCAGCAGTTTATTAGCAGAAAGTTACCCACCTGCAACTAATGAAAAACTGTTTTTT. Translated, it gives CASSLLAESYPPATNEKLFF.

The chain uses TRBV29-1 and TRBJ2-6; D gene uncertain. V lost 4 bases and J lost 0, with 13 bases in between. This CDR3 is built from 16 residues. Germline assignment: CDR1 SQVTM and CDR2 ANQGSEA. DNA for the CDR3: TGCAGCGTTGGTAACAGCTTTCTCTCTGGGGCCAACGTCCTGACTTTC. Its translation: CSVGNSFLSGANVLTF.

Turning to this clone: Other DNA sequences from this sample encode an identical CDR3 as well. J is TRBJ2-3 and V is TRBV5-1; D is possibly TRBD2 (5 bases). Germline V gene data show CDR1 as SGHRS and CDR2 as YFSETQ. The V gene lost 2 bases and the J gene lost 0 bases, with 10 bases spanning the gap. This CDR3 has 15 amino acids. DNA of the CDR3: TGCGCCAGCAGCTTAACGGGAACTAGCACAGATACGCAGTATTTT. Protein product: CASSLTGTSTDTQYF.

This clone was seen just once. The V call is TRBV29-1, the J call TRBJ1-5, with TRBD1 matching 10 bases. The trim removed 8 bases at V and 3 bases at J, leaving 16 bases unmatched. Germline assignment: CDR1 SQVTM and CDR2 ANQGSEA. The CDR3 has 17 residues. The CDR3 coding sequence is TGCAGCCCCCGGGAGGGACAGGGGTTAGCCTACAATCAGCCCCAGCATTTT. Its protein is CSPREGQGLAYNQPQHF.

The chain couples TRBV5-1 to TRBJ1-1; TRBD1 might be the D (5 bases). V was pared by 1 base and J by 0 bases, with 10 bases between. This CDR3 has 15 residues. Germline values: CDR1 SGHRS, CDR2 YFSETQ. The CDR3 loop reads CASSLYQGLNTEAFF. CDR3 nucleotide sequence: TGCGCCAGCAGCTTGTATCAGGGCTTGAACACTGAAGCTTTCTTT.

J is TRBJ1-2 and V is TRBV10-3; D not resolved. The germline gives CDR1 ENHRY, CDR2 SYGVKD. Trimming removed 3 bases from V and 4 bases from J, with 6 bases in between. This CDR3 is 12 amino acids long. The CDR3 loop is CAISDPRYGYTF. The CDR3 DNA reads as TGTGCCATCAGTGACCCCCGCTATGGCTACACCTTC.

The chain recombines TRBV7-8 with TRBJ2-7; 8 bases are shared with TRBD1. Per germline, CDR1 SGHVS and CDR2 FQNEAQ. J gave up 5 bases and V 3 bases, and 9 bases lay outside the gene matches. This CDR3 spans 15 amino acids. DNA for the CDR3: TGTGCCAGCAGCTTGAACCCAGGGGGCTTTAACGAGCAGTACTTC. Its translation: CASSLNPGGFNEQYF.